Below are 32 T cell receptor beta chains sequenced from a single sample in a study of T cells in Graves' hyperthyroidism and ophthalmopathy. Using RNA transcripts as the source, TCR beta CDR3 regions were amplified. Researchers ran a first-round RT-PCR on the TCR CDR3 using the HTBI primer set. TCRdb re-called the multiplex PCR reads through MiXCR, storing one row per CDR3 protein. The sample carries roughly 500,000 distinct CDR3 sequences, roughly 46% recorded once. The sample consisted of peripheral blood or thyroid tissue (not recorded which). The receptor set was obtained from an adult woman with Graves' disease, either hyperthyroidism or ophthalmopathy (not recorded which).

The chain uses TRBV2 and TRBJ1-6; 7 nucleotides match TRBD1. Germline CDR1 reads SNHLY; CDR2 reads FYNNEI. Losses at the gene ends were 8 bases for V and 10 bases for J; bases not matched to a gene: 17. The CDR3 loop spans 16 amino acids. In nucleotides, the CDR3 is TGTGCCAGCCGGACCGGGGACAGTGGCGCAGTGTCACCCCTCCACTTT. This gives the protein CASRTGDSGAVSPLHF.

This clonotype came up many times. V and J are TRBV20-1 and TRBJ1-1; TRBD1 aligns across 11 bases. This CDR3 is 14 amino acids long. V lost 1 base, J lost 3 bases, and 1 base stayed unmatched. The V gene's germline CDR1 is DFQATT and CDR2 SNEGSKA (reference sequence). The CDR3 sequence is CSARGDRGDTEAFF. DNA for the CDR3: TGCAGTGCTAGAGGGGACAGGGGGGACACTGAAGCTTTCTTT.

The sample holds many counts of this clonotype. CDR3 coding DNA: TGTGCCAGCAGACACGAGCAGGGAGCTTTCTTT. Amino acids: CASRHEQGAFF. The J gene is TRBJ1-1, the V gene TRBV6-5, with a tentative D call TRBD1 (5 bases). The length of the CDR3 is 11 residues. Looked up from germline, CDR1 is MNHEY and CDR2 is SVGAGI. Trimming took off 6 bases at V and 10 bases at J, with 12 bases between the two ends.

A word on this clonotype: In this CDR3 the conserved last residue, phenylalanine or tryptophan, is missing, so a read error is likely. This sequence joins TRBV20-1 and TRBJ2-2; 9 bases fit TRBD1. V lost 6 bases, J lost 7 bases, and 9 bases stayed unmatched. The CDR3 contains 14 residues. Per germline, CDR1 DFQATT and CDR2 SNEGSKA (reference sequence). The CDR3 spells CSATRDREIGELFS. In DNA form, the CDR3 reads TGCAGTGCCACCCGGGACAGGGAGATCGGGGAGCTGTTTTCT.

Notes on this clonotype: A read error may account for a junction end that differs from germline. The CDR3 DNA sequence: TGTGCCAGCACCTTAGAGGGCAGATACTATGGCTACACCTTC. Translating it yields CASTLEGRYYGYTF. This rearrangement joins TRBV7-2 to TRBJ1-2, with unresolved D. Germline values: CDR1 SGHTA, CDR2 FQGNSA. The CDR3 is 14 residues long.

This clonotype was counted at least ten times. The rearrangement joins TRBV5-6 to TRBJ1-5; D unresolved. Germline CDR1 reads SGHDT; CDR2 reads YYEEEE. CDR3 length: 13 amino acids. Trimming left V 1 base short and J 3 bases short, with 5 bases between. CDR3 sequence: CASSLKHNQPQHF. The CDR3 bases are TGTGCCAGCAGCTTGAAACACAATCAGCCCCAGCATTTT.

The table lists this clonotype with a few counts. CDR3 loop: CASSLVGRPYEQYF. The DNA of the CDR3 is TGTGCCAGCAGTTTAGTGGGTAGGCCCTACGAGCAGTACTTC. The rearrangement joins TRBV12-3 or TRBV12-4 to TRBJ2-7; unclear D gene. This CDR3 contains 14 residues. Trimming removed 1 base from V and 2 bases from J, with 9 bases in between.

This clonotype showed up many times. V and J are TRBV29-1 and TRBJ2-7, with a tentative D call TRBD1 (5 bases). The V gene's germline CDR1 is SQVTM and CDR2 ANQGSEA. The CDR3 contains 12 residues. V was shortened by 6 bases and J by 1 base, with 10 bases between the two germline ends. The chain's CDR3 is CSVTRDSYEQYF. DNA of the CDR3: TGCAGCGTAACCAGGGATTCCTACGAGCAGTACTTC.

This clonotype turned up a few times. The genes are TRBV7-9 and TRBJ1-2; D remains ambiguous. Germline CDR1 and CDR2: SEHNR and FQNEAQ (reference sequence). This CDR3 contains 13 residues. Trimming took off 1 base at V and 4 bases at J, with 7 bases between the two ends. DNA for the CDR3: TGTGCCAGCAGCTTAGGTCGAGTCTATGGCTACACCTTC. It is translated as CASSLGRVYGYTF.

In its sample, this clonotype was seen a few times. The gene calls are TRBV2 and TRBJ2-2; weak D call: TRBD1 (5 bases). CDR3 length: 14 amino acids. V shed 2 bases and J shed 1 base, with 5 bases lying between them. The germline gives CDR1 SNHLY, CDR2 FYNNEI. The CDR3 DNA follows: TGTGCCAGCAGTGAACAGGGGAACACCGGGGAGCTGTTTTTT. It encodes CASSEQGNTGELFF. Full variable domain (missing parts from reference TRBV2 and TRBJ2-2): EPEVTQTPSHQVTQMGQEVILRCVPISNHLYFYWYRQILGQKVEFLVSFYNNEISEKSEIFDDQFSVERPDGSNFTLKIRSTKLEDSAMYFCASSEQGNTGELFFGEGSRLTVL.

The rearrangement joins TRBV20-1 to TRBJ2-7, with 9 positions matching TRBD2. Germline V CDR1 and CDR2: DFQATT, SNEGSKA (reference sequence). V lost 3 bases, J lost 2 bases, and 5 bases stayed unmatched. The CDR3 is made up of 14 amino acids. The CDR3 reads CSASPGLAAYEQYF. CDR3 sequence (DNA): TGCAGTGCTAGCCCGGGACTAGCTGCCTACGAGCAGTACTTC.

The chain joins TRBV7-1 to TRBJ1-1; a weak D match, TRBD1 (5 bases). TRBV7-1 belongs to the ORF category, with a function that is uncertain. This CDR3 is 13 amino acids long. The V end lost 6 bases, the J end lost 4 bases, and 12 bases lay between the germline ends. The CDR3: CASRASGTTEAFF. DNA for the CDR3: TGTGCCAGCAGGGCGTCAGGGACCACTGAAGCTTTCTTT.

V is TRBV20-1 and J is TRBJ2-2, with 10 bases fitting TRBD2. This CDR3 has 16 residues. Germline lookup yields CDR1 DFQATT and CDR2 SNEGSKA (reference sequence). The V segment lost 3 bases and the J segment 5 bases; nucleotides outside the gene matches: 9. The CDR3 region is CSASQLAGIGTGELFF. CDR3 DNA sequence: TGCAGTGCTAGCCAACTAGCGGGAATCGGAACCGGGGAGCTGTTTTTT.

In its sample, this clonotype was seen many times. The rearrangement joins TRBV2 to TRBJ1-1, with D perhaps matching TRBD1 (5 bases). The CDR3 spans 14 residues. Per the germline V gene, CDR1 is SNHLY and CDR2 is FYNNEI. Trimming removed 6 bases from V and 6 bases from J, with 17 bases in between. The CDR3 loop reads CASRPRVVRAEAFF. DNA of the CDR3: TGTGCCAGCAGGCCCAGGGTCGTTAGGGCTGAAGCTTTCTTT.

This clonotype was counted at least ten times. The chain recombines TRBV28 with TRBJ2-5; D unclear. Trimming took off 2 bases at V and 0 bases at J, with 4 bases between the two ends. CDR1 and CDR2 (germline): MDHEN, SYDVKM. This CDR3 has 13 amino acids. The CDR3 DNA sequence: TGTGCCAGCAGTTTAGCCTACCAAGAGACCCAGTACTTC. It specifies CASSLAYQETQYF.

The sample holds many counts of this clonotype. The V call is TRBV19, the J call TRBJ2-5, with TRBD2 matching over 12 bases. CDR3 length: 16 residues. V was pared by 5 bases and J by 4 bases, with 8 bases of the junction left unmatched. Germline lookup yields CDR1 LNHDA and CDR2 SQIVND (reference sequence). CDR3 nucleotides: TGTGCCAGTAGTTCTGGACTAGCGGGATCAAGAGAGACCCAGTACTTC. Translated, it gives CASSSGLAGSRETQYF.

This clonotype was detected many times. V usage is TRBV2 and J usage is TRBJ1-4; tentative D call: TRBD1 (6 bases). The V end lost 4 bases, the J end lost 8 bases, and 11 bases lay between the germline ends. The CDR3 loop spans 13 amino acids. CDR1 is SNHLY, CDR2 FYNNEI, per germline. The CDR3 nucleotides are TGTGCCAGCAGTGTCAGGGACACAGAAAAACTGTTTTTT. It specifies CASSVRDTEKLFF.

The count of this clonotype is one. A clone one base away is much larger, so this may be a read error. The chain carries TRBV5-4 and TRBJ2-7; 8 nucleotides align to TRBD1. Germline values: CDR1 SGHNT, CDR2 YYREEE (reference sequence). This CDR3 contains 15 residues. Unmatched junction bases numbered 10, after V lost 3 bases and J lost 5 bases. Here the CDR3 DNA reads TGTGCCAGCAGCTCCTCAGGCAGGGGGCTTGACGAGCAGTACTTC. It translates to CASSSSGRGLDEQYF.

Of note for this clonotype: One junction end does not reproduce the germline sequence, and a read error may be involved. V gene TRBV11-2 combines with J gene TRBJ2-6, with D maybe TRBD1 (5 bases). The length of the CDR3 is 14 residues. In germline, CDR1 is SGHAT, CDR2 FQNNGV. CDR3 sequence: CASSLVKTGSLHDF. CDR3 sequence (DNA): TGTGCCAGCAGCTTAGTCAAAACAGGTTCTCTCCATGACTTC.

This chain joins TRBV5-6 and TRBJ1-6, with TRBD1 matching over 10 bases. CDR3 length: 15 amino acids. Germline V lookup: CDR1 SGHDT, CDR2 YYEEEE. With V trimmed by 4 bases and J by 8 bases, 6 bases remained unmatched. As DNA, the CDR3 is TGTGCCAGCAGCGAGGGACAGGGGCGATATTCACCCCTCCACTTT. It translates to CASSEGQGRYSPLHF.

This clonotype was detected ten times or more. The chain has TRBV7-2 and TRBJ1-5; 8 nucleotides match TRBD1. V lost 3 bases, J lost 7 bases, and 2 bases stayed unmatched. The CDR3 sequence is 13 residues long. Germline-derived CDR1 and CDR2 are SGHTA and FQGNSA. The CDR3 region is CASSLQGAQPQHF. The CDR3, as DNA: TGTGCCAGCAGCTTGCAGGGGGCCCAGCCCCAGCATTTT.

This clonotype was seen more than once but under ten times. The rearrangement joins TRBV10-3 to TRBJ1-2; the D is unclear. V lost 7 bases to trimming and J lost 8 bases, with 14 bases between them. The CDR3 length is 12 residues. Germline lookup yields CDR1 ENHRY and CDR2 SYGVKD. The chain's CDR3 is CAIISGSNGYTF. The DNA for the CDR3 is TGTGCCATCATTTCGGGGAGCAACGGCTACACCTTC.

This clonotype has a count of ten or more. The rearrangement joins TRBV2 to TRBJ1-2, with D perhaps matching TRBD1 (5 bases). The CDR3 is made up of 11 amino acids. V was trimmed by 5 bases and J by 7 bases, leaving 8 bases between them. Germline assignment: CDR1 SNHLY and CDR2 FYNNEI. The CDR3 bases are TGTGCCAGCAGTACCGGGGCTGGCTACACCTTC. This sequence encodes CASSTGAGYTF.

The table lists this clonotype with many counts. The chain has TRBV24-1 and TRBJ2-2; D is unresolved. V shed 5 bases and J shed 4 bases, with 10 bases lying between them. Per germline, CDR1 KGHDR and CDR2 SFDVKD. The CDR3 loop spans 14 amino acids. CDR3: CATSVGLTTGELFF. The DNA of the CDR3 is TGTGCCACCAGTGTCGGCCTAACCACCGGGGAGCTGTTTTTT.

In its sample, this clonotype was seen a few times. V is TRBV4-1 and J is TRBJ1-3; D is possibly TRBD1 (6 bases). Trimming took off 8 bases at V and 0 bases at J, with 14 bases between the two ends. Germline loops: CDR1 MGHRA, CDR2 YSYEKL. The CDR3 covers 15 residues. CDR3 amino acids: CASSPRGLSGNTIYF. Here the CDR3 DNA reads TGCGCCAGCTCTCCCAGGGGCCTCTCTGGAAACACCATATATTTT.

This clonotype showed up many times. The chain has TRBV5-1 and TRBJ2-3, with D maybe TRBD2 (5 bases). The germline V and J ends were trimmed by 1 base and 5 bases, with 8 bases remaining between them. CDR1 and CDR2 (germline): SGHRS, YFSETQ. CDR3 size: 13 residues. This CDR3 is CASSLKAGDTQYF. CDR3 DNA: TGCGCCAGCAGCTTGAAGGCGGGAGATACGCAGTATTTT.

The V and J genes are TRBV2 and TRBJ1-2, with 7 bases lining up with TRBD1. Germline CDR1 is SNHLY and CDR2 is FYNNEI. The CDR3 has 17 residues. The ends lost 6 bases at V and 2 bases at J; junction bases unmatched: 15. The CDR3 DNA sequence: TGTGCCAGCAGCCACCGGGGAGGGGGCGGAGGGAACTATGGCTACACCTTC. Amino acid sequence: CASSHRGGGGGNYGYTF.

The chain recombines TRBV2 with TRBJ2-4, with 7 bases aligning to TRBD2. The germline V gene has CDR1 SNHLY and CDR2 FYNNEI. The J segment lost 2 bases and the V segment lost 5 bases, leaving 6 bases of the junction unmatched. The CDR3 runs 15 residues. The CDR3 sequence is CASSRGGRSKNIQYF. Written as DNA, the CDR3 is TGTGCCAGCAGTCGGGGAGGGAGATCCAAAAACATTCAGTACTTC.

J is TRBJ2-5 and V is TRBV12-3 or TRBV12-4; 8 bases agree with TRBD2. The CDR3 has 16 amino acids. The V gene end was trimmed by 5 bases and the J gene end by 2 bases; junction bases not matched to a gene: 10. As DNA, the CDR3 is TGTGCCAGCAGTACCGGGTTAGCGGGGCTGCAAGAGACCCAGTACTTC. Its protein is CASSTGLAGLQETQYF.

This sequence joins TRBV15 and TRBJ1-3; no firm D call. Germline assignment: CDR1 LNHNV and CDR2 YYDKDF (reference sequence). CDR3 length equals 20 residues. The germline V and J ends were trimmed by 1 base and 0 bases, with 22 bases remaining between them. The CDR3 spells CATSRGRREGTQYSGNTIYF. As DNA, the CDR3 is TGTGCCACCAGCAGAGGACGGCGGGAGGGCACCCAGTACTCTGGAAACACCATATATTTT.

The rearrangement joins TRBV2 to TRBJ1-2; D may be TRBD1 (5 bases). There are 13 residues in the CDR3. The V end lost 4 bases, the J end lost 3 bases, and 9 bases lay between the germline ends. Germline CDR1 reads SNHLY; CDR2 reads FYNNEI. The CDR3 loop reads CASSARDYYGYTF. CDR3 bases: TGTGCCAGCAGTGCCAGGGACTACTATGGCTACACCTTC. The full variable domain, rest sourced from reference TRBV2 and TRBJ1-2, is EPEVTQTPSHQVTQMGQEVILRCVPISNHLYFYWYRQILGQKVEFLVSFYNNEISEKSEIFDDQFSVERPDGSNFTLKIRSTKLEDSAMYFCASSARDYYGYTFGSGTRLTVV.

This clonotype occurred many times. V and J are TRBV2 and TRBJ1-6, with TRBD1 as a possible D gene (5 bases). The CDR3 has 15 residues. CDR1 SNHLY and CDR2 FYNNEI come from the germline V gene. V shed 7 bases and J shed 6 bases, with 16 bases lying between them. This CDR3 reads CASITIEGSNSPLHF. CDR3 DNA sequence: TGTGCCAGCATTACTATTGAGGGGAGTAATTCACCCCTCCACTTT.